The 18 T cell receptor beta chains in this list originate from one sample, sequenced in a study of neurological immune-mediated disorders. A single record per CDR3 protein comes from TCRdb applying MiXCR to the 5' RACE reads. This sample has around 49,000 distinct CDR3 sequences, with around 12% found just once. Noted time point: longitudinal time-point 2. Input material: PBMCs. These receptor sequences come from a male donor with HTLV-1-associated myelopathy (HAM/TSP).

Many counts were recorded for this clonotype. The chain joins TRBV5-1 to TRBJ2-7, with TRBD1 matching over 10 bases. Losses at the gene ends were 4 bases for V and 6 bases for J; bases not matched to a gene: 1. The germline V gene encodes CDR1 SGHRS and CDR2 YFSETQ. The CDR3 has 12 amino acids. CDR3 sequence reads: CASSRDRGEQYF. As DNA, the CDR3 is TGCGCCAGCAGCAGGGACAGGGGCGAGCAGTACTTC.

This clonotype has ten or more counts. V gene TRBV7-8 combines with J gene TRBJ2-7, with D perhaps matching TRBD1 (6 bases). The CDR3 extends over 17 amino acids. Germline loops: CDR1 SGHVS, CDR2 FQNEAQ. V was shortened by 1 base and J by 3 bases, with 19 bases between the two germline ends. The CDR3: CASSLEQGPQGDYEQYF. The CDR3 bases are TGTGCCAGCAGCTTAGAACAGGGCCCTCAAGGGGACTACGAGCAGTACTTC.

This clonotype was observed a handful of times. The genes are TRBV7-6 and TRBJ1-1, with D possibly being TRBD1 (6 bases). Germline V gene data show CDR1 as SGHVS and CDR2 as FNYEAQ. Trimming stripped 1 base from V and 0 bases from J, with 9 bases between. The CDR3 is made up of 15 amino acids. CDR3 sequence: CASSLETGLNTEAFF. In DNA form, the CDR3 reads TGTGCCAGCAGCTTAGAGACAGGTTTGAACACTGAAGCTTTCTTT.

This clonotype was seen many times. The gene calls are TRBV7-2 and TRBJ1-2; TRBD1 matches 8 bases. CDR1 is SGHTA, CDR2 FQGNSA, per germline. The CDR3 has 14 amino acids. Trimming removed 3 bases from V and 3 bases from J; junction bases left unmatched: 3. The CDR3 spells CASSFSGGDYGYTF. The CDR3 DNA is TGTGCCAGCAGCTTTTCAGGGGGCGACTATGGCTACACCTTC.

This clonotype was picked up many times. V and J are TRBV5-1 and TRBJ2-7; D is perhaps TRBD1 or TRBD2 (5 bases each). The V gene's germline CDR1 is SGHRS and CDR2 YFSETQ. V was pared by 0 bases and J by 5 bases, with 12 bases between. The CDR3 loop spans 14 amino acids. CDR3 nucleotide sequence: TGCGCCAGCAGCTTGGGGGGGTTCTTGGACGAGCAGTACTTC. It is translated as CASSLGGFLDEQYF.

This clonotype was detected ten times or more. The chain combines TRBV12-3 or TRBV12-4 with TRBJ1-4, with D hard to call. Trimming left V 10 bases short and J 6 bases short, with 18 bases between. The CDR3 is 14 amino acids. The CDR3 sequence: CATSLGQPYEKLFF. The CDR3 DNA reads as TGTGCCACCTCCTTAGGGCAGCCTTATGAAAAACTGTTTTTT.

This clonotype was seen ten or more times. The CDR3 coding sequence is TGCAGTGCGCGACTAGCGGGGGCCCGGAACACCGGGGAGCTGTTTTTT. Its protein product is CSARLAGARNTGELFF. The chain links TRBV20-1 to TRBJ2-2; the match to TRBD2 covers 12 bases. CDR3 length: 16 residues. The germline CDR1 and CDR2 sequences are DFQATT and SNEGSKA (reference sequence). V shed 6 bases and J 1 base; nucleotides not matched to a gene: 6.

This clonotype was detected many times. V gene TRBV9 combines with J gene TRBJ2-5, with D tentatively TRBD1 (6 bases). The length of the CDR3 is 13 residues. Germline lookup yields CDR1 SGDLS and CDR2 YYNGEE. Trimming shortened V by 5 bases and J by 2 bases, and 10 bases separated the two germline ends. The CDR3 DNA is TGTGCCAGCAGTACAGGGATACAAGAGACCCAGTACTTC. Amino acid sequence: CASSTGIQETQYF. The variable domain in full, with the rest retrieved from reference TRBV9 and TRBJ2-5, is DSGVTQTPKHLITATGQRVTLRCSPRSGDLSVYWYQQSLDQGLQFLIQYYNGEERAKGNILERFSAQQFPDLHSELNLSSLELGDSALYFCASSTGIQETQYFGPGTRLLVL.

This clonotype came up many times. The rearrangement uses TRBV5-6 and TRBJ1-1, with 8 bases that match TRBD1. CDR3 size: 13 residues. CDR1 is SGHDT, CDR2 YYEEEE, per germline. V lost 5 bases to trimming and J lost 1 base; unmatched junction nucleotides: 1. CDR3 nucleotide sequence: TGTGCCAGCAGGGGGACAGGGAACACTGAAGCTTTCTTT. The encoded protein is CASRGTGNTEAFF.

In this sample, this clonotype turned up many times. This chain links TRBV9 with TRBJ1-1, with D unclear. Germline values: CDR1 SGDLS, CDR2 YYNGEE. Trimming stripped 4 bases from V and 1 base from J, with 11 bases between. This CDR3 is built from 14 residues. The CDR3 here is CASSPRWGNTEAFF. CDR3 bases: TGTGCCAGCAGCCCCCGGTGGGGGAACACTGAAGCTTTCTTT. The whole variable domain, remainder taken from reference TRBV9 and TRBJ1-1, is DSGVTQTPKHLITATGQRVTLRCSPRSGDLSVYWYQQSLDQGLQFLIQYYNGEERAKGNILERFSAQQFPDLHSELNLSSLELGDSALYFCASSPRWGNTEAFFGQGTRLTVV.

This clonotype was counted many times. J is TRBJ2-3 and V is TRBV7-7, with 11 bases that match TRBD2. V was pared by 5 bases and J by 5 bases, with 6 bases of the junction left unmatched. In germline, CDR1 is SSHAT, CDR2 FNYEAQ (reference sequence). The CDR3 runs 15 residues. CDR3 region: CASSPLAGGQDTQYF. DNA of the CDR3: TGTGCCAGCAGCCCCCTAGCGGGGGGACAAGATACGCAGTATTTT.

This clonotype was seen at least ten times. V usage is TRBV7-9 and J usage is TRBJ1-6; TRBD1 matches 9 bases. Germline V gene lookup returns CDR1 SEHNR and CDR2 FQNEAQ (reference sequence). The CDR3 spans 16 residues. The ends lost 1 base at V and 11 bases at J; junction bases unmatched: 9. CDR3 region: CASSLGRDRERTPLHF. In DNA, the CDR3 is TGTGCCAGCAGCTTAGGCCGGGACAGGGAGAGGACACCCCTCCACTTT.

This clonotype has at least ten counts. This chain joins TRBV5-1 and TRBJ2-2, with a weak D call TRBD1 (6 bases). The germline gives CDR1 SGHRS, CDR2 YFSETQ. V lost 6 bases and J 1 base, leaving 10 bases between the germline ends. The CDR3 length is 14 residues. CDR3: CASNEQGNTGELFF. CDR3 DNA: TGCGCCAGCAATGAACAGGGGAACACCGGGGAGCTGTTTTTT.

The chain recombines TRBV29-1 with TRBJ2-5, with TRBD1 matching 8 bases. This CDR3 is built from 14 residues. V lost 6 bases, J lost 2 bases, and 8 bases stayed unmatched. CDR1 and CDR2 (germline): SQVTM, ANQGSEA. As DNA, the CDR3 is TGCAGCGTATCCCGGGACAGGCGACAAGAGACCCAGTACTTC. Amino acids: CSVSRDRRQETQYF.

To note about this clonotype: Germline is not matched at one junction end, which may reflect a read error. The rearrangement joins TRBV5-1 to TRBJ2-2; TRBD2 matches at 13 bases. The CDR3 totals 16 residues. Germline CDR1 is SGHRS and CDR2 is YFSETQ. The CDR3 reads CDSSLGLAGNTVELFF. The CDR3 DNA is TGCGACAGCAGCTTGGGACTAGCGGGGAACACCGTGGAGCTGTTTTTT.

This clonotype was observed at least ten times. The chain joins TRBV6-1 to TRBJ1-6; D possibly corresponds to TRBD1 (6 bases). The length of the CDR3 is 14 residues. V was clipped by 6 bases and J by 2 bases, with 8 bases between them. Germline V CDR1 and CDR2: MNHNS, SASEGT. The chain's CDR3 is CASRGQAYNSPLHF. CDR3 nucleotide sequence: TGTGCCAGCAGGGGACAAGCCTATAATTCACCCCTCCACTTT.

Ten or more counts support this clonotype. The chain's CDR3 is CASSPGVGTQYF. In DNA, the CDR3 is TGTGCCAGCAGTCCAGGGGTAGGTACGCAGTATTTT. The chain employs TRBV12-3 or TRBV12-4 and TRBJ2-3; possible D gene TRBD1, 6 bases. This CDR3 comprises 12 residues. V was cut by 5 bases and J by 8 bases, with 11 bases left in between.

The table lists this clonotype with many counts. V usage is TRBV12-3 or TRBV12-4 and J usage is TRBJ2-7; the match to TRBD2 covers 13 bases. J lost 1 base, V lost 8 bases, and 14 bases had no gene match. This CDR3 contains 18 residues. The CDR3 region is CASSLWTSGGSFSYEQYF. Written as DNA, the CDR3 is TGTGCCAGCTCTTTGTGGACTAGCGGGGGATCATTTTCCTACGAGCAGTACTTC.